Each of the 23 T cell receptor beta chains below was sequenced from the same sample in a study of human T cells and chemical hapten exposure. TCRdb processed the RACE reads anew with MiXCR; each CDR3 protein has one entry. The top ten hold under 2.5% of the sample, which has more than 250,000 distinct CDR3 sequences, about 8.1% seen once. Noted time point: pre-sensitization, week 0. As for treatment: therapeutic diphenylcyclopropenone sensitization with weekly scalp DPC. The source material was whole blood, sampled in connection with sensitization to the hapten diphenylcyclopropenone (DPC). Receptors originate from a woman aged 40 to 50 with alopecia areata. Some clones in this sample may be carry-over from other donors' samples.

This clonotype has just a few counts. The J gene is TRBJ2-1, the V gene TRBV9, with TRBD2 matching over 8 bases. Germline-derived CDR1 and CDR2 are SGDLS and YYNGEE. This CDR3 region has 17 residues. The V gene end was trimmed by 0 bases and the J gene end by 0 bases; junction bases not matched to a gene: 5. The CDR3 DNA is TGTGCCAGCAGCGTAGGTGGTAGCGGGATCTCCTACAATGAGCAGTTCTTC. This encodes CASSVGGSGISYNEQFF.

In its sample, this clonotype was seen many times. The chain's CDR3 is CSVEGDNYGYTF. The CDR3 coding sequence is TGCAGCGTTGAAGGGGATAACTATGGCTACACCTTC. The chain carries TRBV29-1 and TRBJ1-2; D unclear. Germline loops: CDR1 SQVTM, CDR2 ANQGSEA. The CDR3 extends over 12 amino acids. The V end was cut by 1 base, the J end by 1 base, with 4 bases between. Variable domain in full (rest from reference TRBV29-1 and TRBJ1-2): SAVISQKPSRDICQRGTSLTIQCQVDSQVTMMFWYRQQPGQSLTLIATANQGSEATYESGFVIDKFPISRPNLTFSTLTVSNMSPEDSSIYLCSVEGDNYGYTFGSGTRLTVV.

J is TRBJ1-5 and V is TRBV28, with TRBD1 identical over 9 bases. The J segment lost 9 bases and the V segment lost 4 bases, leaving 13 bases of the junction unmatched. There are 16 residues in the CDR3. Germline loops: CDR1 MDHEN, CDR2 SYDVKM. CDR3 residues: CASSSLGQGGTGPQHF. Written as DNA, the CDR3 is TGTGCCAGCAGTTCCCTGGGACAGGGAGGAACGGGGCCCCAGCATTTT.

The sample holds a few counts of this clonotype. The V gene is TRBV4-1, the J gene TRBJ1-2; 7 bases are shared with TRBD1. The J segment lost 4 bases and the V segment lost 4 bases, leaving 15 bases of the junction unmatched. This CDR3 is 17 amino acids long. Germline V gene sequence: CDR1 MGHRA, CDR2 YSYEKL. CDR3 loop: CASSPGPGGRRGYGYTF. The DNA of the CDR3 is TGCGCCAGCAGCCCGGGGCCAGGGGGGAGACGGGGCTATGGCTACACCTTC.

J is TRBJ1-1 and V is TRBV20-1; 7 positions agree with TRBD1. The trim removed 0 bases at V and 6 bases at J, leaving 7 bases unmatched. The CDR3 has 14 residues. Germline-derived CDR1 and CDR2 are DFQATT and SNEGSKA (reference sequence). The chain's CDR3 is CSARDNRGGSEAFF. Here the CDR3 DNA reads TGCAGTGCTAGAGATAACAGGGGAGGCTCTGAAGCTTTCTTT.

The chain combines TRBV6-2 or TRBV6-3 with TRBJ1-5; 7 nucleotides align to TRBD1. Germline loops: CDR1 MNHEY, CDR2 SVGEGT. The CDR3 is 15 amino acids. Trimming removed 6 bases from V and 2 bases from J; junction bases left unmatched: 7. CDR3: CASRRGGFGNQPQHF. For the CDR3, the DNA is TGTGCCAGCAGGAGAGGGGGCTTCGGCAATCAGCCCCAGCATTTT.

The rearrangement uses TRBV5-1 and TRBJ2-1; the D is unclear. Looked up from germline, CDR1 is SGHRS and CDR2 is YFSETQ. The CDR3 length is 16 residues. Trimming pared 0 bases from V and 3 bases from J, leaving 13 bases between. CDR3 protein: CASSLGAGGVYNEQFF. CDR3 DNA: TGCGCCAGCAGCTTGGGGGCTGGCGGAGTCTACAATGAGCAGTTCTTC.

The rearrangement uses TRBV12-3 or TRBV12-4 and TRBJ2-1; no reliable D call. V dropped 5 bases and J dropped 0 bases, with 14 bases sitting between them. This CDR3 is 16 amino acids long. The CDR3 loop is CASSPEARSSYNEQFF. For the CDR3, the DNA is TGTGCCAGCAGTCCCGAAGCGAGGAGCTCCTACAATGAGCAGTTCTTC.

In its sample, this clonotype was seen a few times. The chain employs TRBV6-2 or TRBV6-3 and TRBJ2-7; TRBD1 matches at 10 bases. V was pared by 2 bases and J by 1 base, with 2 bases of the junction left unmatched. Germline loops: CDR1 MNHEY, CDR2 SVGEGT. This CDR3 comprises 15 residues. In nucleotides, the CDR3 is TGTGCCAGCAGTTACCTGGGACAGGGGTCCTACGAGCAGTACTTC. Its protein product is CASSYLGQGSYEQYF.

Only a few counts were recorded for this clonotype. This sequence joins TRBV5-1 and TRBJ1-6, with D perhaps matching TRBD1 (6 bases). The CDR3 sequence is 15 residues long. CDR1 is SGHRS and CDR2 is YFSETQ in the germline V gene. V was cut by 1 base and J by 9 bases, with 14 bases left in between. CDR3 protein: CASSLRGARGSPLHF. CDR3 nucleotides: TGCGCCAGCAGCTTGCGGGGGGCGCGAGGTTCACCCCTCCACTTT.

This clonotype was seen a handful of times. The CDR3 loop is CSARVTTSGEQYF. The CDR3 DNA reads TGCAGTGCTAGAGTAACAACCTCTGGGGAGCAGTACTTC. V is TRBV20-1 and J is TRBJ2-7; D is unclear. Looked up from germline, CDR1 is DFQATT and CDR2 is SNEGSKA (reference sequence). The CDR3 spans 13 residues. V lost 1 base and J 7 bases, leaving 14 bases between the germline ends.

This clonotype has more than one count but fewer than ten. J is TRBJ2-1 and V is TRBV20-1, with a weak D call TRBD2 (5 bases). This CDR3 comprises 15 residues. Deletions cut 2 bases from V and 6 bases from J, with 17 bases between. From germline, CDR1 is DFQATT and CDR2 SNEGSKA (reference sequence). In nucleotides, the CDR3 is TGCAGTGCTAGACGGCTTCCGGGAAGGGTCAATGAGCAGTTCTTC. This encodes CSARRLPGRVNEQFF.

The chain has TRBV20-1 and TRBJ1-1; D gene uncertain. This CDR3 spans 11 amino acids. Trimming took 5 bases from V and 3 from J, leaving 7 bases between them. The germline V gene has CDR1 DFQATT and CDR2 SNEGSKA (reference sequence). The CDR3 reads CSADRDTEAFF. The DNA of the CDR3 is TGCAGTGCTGATCGGGACACTGAAGCTTTCTTT.

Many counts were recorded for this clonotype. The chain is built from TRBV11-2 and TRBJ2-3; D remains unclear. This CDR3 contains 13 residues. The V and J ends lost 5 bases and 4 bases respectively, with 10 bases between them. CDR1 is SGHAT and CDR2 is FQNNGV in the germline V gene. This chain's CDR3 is CASSPRSADTQYF. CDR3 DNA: TGTGCCAGCAGCCCACGATCCGCAGATACGCAGTATTTT.

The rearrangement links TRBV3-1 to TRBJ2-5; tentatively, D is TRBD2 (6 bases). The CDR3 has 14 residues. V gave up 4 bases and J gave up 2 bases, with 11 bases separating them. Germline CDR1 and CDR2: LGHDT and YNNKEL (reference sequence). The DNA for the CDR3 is TGTGCCAGCAGCCGTCGTAGCGGACAAGAGACCCAGTACTTC. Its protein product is CASSRRSGQETQYF.

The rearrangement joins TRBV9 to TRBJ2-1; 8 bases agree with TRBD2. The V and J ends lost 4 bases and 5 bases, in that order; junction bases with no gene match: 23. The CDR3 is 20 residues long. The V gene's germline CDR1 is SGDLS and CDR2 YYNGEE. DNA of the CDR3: TGTGCCAGCAGCTACGGGACACCCGGAGTAGCGGGATTGGTCGACAATGAGCAGTTCTTC. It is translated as CASSYGTPGVAGLVDNEQFF.

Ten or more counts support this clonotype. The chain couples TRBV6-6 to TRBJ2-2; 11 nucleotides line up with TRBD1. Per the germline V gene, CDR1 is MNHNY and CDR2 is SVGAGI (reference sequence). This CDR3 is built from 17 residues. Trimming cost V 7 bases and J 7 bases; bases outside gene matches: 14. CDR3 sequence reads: CASIPPGDRGRVGELFF. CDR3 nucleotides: TGTGCCAGCATTCCCCCAGGGGACAGGGGGAGGGTCGGGGAGCTGTTTTTT.

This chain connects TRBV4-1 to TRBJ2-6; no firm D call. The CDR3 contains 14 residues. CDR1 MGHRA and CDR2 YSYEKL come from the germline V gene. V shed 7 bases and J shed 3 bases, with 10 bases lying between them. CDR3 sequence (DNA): TGCGCCAGCATGAAATGGTATGGGGCCAACGTCCTGACTTTC. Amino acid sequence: CASMKWYGANVLTF.

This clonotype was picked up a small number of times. CDR3 nucleotides: TGTGCCACCAGCGGGACTAGCGGGAGTCCCCACGAGCAGTACTTC. Residues: CATSGTSGSPHEQYF. The V and J genes are TRBV24-1 and TRBJ2-7; 14 bases line up with TRBD2. This CDR3 is 15 amino acids long. Germline assignment: CDR1 KGHDR and CDR2 SFDVKD. The ends lost 7 bases at V and 5 bases at J; junction bases unmatched: 6.

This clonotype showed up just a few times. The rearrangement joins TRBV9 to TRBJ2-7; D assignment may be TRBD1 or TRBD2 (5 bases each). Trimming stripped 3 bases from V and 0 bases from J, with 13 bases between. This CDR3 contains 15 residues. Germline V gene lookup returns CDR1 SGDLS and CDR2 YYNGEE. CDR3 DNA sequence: TGTGCCAGCAGCGCCCGGGACGGAAGCTCCTACGAGCAGTACTTC. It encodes CASSARDGSSYEQYF.

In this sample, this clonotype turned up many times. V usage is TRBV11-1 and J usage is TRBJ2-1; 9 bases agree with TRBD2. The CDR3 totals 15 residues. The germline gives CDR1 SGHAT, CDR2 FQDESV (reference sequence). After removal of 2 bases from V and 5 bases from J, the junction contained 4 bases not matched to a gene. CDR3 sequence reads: CASSLWTSADNEQFF. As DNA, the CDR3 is TGTGCCAGCAGCTTATGGACTAGCGCGGACAATGAGCAGTTCTTC.

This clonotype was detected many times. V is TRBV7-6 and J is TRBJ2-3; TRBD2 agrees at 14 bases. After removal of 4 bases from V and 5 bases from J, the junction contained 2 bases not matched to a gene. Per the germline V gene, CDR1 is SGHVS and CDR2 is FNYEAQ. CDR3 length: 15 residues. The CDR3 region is CASSSGLAGEDTQYF. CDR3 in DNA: TGTGCCAGCAGCTCGGGACTAGCGGGAGAAGATACGCAGTATTTT. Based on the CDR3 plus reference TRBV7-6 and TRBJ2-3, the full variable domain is GAGVSQSPRYKVTKRGQDVALRCDPISGHVSLYWYRQALGQGPEFLTYFNYEAQQDKSGLPNDRFSAERPEGSISTLTIQRTEQRDSAMYRCASSSGLAGEDTQYFGPGTRLTVL.

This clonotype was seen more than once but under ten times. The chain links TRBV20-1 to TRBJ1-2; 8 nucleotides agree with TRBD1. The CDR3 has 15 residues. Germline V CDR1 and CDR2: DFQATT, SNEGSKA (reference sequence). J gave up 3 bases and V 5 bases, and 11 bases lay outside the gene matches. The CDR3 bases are TGCAGTGCTGCCCGCCGGACAGGGCGCTACTATGGCTACACCTTC. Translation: CSAARRTGRYYGYTF.